This T cell receptor beta chain was captured by sequencing in a study of shared clonotypes between healthy human individuals. Assay used: immunoSEQ multiplex PCR; TCRdb lists only in-frame clones, some missing. The table shows over a million clones, with approximately 98.5% occurring only once. Germline V CDR1 and CDR2: GTSNPN, SVGIG (reference sequence). The CDR3 is 16 residues long. V was shortened by 2 bases and J by 0 bases, with 14 bases between the two germline ends. The chain has TRBV30 and TRBJ1-5; D unresolved. The sequenced sample consisted of naive CD4+ T cells sorted from blood. Subset specified: CD45RA+ positively selected. The TCR was taken from a man aged 30 to 39 in good health. The CDR3 sequence is CAWSPTLDYSNQPQHF. The CDR3, as DNA: TGTGCCTGGAGTCCGACCCTCGACTATAGCAATCAGCCCCAGCATTTT.